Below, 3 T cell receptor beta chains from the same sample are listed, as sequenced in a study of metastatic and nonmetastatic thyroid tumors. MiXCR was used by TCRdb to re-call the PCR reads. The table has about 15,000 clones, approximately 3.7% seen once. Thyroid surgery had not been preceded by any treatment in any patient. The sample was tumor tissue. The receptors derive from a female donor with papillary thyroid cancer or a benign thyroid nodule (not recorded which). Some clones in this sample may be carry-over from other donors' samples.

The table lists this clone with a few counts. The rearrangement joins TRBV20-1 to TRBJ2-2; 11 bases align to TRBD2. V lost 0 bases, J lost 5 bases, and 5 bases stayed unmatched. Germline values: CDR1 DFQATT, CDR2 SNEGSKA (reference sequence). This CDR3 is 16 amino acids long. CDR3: CSARDALAGETGELFF. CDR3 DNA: TGCAGTGCTAGAGATGCACTAGCGGGAGAAACCGGGGAGCTGTTTTTT.

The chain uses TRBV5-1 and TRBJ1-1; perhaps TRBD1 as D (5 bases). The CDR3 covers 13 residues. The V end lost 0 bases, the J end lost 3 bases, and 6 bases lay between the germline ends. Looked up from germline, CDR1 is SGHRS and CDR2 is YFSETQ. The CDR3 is CASSLVGDTEAFF. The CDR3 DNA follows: TGCGCCAGCAGCTTGGTAGGGGACACTGAAGCTTTCTTT.

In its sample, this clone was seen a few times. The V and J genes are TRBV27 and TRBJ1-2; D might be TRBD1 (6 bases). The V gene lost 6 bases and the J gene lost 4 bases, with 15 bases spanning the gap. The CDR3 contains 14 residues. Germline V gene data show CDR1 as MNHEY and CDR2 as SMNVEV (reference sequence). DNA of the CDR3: TGTGCCAGCAGAGGGGGGGGCAGGGGCTATGGCTACACCTTC. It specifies CASRGGGRGYGYTF.